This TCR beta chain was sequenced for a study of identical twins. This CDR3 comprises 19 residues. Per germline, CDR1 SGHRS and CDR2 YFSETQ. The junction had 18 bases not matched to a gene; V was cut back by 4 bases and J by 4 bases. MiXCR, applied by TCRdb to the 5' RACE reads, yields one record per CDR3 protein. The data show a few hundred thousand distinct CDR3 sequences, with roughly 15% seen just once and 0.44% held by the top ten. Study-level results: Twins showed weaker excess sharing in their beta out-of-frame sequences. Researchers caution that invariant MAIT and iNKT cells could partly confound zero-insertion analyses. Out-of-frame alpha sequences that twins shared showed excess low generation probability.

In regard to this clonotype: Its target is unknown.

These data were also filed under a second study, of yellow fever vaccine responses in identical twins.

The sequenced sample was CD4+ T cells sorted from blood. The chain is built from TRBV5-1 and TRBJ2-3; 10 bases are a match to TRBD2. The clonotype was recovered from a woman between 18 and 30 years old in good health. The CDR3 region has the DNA TGCGCCAGCAGCCTACTGTACAGCGGGGGGGCGGTAGGGCCAGATACGCAGTATTTT. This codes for CASSLLYSGGAVGPDTQYF.